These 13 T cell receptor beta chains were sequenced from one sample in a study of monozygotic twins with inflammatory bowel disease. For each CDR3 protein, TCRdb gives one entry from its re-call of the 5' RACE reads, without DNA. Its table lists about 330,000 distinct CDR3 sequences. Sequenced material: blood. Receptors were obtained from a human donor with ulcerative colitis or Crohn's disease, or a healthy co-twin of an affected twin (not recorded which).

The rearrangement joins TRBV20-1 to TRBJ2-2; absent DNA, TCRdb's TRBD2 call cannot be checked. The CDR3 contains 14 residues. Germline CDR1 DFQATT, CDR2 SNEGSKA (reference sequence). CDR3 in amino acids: CSASRGRASGELFF.

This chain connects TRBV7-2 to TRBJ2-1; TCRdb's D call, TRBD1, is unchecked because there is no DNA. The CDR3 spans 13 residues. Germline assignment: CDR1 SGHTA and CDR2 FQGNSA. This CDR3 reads CASSSRQGYEQFF.

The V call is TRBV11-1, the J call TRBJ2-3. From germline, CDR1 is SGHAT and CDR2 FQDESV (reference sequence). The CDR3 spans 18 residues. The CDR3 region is CASSPNHWVVSEPDTQYF. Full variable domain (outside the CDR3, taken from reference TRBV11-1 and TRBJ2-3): EAEVAQSPRYKITEKSQAVAFWCDPISGHATLYWYRQILGQGPELLVQFQDESVVDDSQLPKDRFSAERLKGVDSTLKIQPAELGDSAMYLCASSPNHWVVSEPDTQYFGPGTRLTVL.

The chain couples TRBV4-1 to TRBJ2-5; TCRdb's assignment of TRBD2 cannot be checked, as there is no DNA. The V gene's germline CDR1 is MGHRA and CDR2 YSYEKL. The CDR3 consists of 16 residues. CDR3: CASSLRTSGDQETQYF.

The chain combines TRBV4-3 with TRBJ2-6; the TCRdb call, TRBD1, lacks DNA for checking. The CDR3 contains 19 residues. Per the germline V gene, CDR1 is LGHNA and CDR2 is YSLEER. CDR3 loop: CASSQEGQGALTGANVLTF.

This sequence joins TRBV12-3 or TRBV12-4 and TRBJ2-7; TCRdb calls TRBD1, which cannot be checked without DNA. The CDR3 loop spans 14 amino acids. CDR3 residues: CASSPPGPIYEQYF.

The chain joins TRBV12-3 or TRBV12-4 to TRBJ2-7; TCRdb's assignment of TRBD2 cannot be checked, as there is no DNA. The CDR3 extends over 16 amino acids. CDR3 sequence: CASGTSGLPGVYEQYF.

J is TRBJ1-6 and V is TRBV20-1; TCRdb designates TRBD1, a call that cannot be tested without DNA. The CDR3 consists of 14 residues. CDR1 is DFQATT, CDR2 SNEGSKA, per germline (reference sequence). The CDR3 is CSASKGQGNSPLHF.

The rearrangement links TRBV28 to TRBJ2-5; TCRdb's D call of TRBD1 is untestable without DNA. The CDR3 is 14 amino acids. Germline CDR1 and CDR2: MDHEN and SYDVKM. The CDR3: CASSPWDSRETQYF.

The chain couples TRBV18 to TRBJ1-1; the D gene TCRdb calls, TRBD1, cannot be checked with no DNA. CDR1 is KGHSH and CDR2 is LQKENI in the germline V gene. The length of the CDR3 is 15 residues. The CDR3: CASSPYGTANTEAFF. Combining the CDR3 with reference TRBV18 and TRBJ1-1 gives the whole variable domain NAGVMQNPRHLVRRRGQEARLRCSPMKGHSHVYWYRQLPEEGLKFMVYLQKENIIDESGMPKERFSAEFPKEGPSILRIQQVVRGDSAAYFCASSPYGTANTEAFFGQGTRLTVV.

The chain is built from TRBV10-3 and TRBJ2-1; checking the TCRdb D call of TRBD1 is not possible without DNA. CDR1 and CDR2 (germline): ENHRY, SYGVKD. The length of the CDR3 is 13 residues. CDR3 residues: CAIRKGNPDEQFF.

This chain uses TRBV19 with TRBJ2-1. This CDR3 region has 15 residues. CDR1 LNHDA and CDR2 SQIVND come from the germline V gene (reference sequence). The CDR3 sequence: CASSRGISSYNEQFF.

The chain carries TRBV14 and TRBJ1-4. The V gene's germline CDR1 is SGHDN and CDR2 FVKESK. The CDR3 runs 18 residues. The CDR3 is CTSSQDLAGYSINEKLFF.